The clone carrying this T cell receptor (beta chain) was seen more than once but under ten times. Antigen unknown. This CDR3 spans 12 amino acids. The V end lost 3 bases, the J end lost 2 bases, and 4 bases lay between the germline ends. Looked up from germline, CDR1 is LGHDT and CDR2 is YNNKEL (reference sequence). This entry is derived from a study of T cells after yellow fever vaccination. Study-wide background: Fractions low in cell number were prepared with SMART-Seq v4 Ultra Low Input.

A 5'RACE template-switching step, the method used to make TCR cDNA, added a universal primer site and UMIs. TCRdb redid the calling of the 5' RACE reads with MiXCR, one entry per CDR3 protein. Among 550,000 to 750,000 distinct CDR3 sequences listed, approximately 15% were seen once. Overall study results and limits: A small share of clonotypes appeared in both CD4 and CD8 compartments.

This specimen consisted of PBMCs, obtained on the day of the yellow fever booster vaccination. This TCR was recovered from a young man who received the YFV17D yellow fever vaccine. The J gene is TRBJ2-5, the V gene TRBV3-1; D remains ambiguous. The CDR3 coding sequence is TGTGCCAGCAGCCATTCACAAGAGACCCAGTACTTC. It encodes CASSHSQETQYF.